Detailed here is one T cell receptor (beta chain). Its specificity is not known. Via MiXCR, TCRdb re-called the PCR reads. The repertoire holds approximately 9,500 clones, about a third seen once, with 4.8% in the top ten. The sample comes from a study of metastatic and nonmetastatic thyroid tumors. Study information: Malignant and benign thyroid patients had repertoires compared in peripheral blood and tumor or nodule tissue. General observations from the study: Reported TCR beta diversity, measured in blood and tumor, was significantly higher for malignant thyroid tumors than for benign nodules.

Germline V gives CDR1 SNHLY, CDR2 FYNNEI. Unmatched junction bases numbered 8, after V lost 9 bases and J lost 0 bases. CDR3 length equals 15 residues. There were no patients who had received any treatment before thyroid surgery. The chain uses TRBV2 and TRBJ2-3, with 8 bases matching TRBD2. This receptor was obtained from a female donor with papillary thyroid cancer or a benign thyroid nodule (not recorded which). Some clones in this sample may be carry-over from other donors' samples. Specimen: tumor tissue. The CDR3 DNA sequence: TGTGCCAGTATCACTAGCGGAAGAAGCACAGATACGCAGTATTTT. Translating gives CASITSGRSTDTQYF.